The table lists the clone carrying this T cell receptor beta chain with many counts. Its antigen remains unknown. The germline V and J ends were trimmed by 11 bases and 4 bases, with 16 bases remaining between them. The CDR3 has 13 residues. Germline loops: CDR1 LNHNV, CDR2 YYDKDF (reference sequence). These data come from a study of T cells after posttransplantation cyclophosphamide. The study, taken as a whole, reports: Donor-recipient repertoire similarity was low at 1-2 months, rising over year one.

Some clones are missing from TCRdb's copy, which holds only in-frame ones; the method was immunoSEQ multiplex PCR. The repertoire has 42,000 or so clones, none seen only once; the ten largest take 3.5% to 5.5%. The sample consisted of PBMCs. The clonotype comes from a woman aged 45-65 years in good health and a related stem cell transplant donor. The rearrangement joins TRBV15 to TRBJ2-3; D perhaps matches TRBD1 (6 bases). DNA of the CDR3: TGTGCCTGGTCGCAGGGGATGTCAGATACGCAGTATTTT. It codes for CAWSQGMSDTQYF.